Reported below is one T cell receptor beta chain. The sample belongs to a study of cytomegalovirus exposure and HLA in healthy donors. 60 Vbeta and 13 Jbeta primers were used in PCR. The repertoire was sequenced with immunoSEQ multiplex PCR; TCRdb's copy has only in-frame clones and lacks some. The sample lists tens of thousands of clones; about four fifths were seen once. The clonotype comes from a woman in her thirties or forties in good health and CMV-seronegative. Sequencing was performed on PBMCs.

CDR3 sequence: CASRTLRTGDSYEQYF. As DNA, the CDR3 is TGTGCCAGCAGGACTTTAAGGACAGGGGACTCCTACGAGCAGTACTTC. This chain uses TRBV28 with TRBJ2-7; 9 bases agree with TRBD1. CDR1 MDHEN and CDR2 SYDVKM come from the germline V gene. The CDR3 covers 16 residues. V lost 6 bases, J lost 0 bases, and 9 bases stayed unmatched. Full variable domain (missing parts from reference TRBV28 and TRBJ2-7): DVKVTQSSRYLVKRTGEKVFLECVQDMDHENMFWYRQDPGLGLRLIYFSYDVKMKEKGDIPEGYSVSREKKERFSLILESASTNQTSMYLCASRTLRTGDSYEQYFGPGTRLTVT.